What follows is one T cell receptor beta chain and its context. Its antigen is currently unknown. This sample is drawn from a study of T cell responses to AZD1222 COVID-19 vaccine. TCRdb's copy holds only in-frame clones and misses some; the assay was immunoSEQ multiplex PCR. The data show approximately 150,000 clones, approximately 85% seen once. Whole-study findings and limits: Possibly, clonal diversity was underestimated; donors were largely white British and included more females. Researchers took repertoire samples only after the peak T cell response had come.

V was trimmed by 1 base and J by 0 bases, leaving 7 bases between them. There are 15 residues in the CDR3. Germline assignment: CDR1 MDHEN and CDR2 SYDVKM. Material: peripheral blood, obtained 28 days after the second dose of the MenACWY control vaccine. The receptor was isolated from an adult who received the MenACWY meningococcal vaccine as a control. This rearrangement joins TRBV28 to TRBJ1-5; no reliable D call. CDR3 sequence: CASSLFQDSNQPQHF. CDR3 sequence (DNA): TGTGCCAGCAGTTTATTCCAGGATAGCAATCAGCCCCAGCATTTT.